Detailed here is one T cell receptor beta chain. The antigen remains undetermined. Germline V CDR1 and CDR2: SGDLS, YYNGEE. CDR3 length equals 14 residues. The trim removed 5 bases at V and 4 bases at J, leaving 3 bases unmatched. This record comes from a study of OX40 agonist ivuxolimab in advanced cancers. Study as a whole: Every 2 weeks, patients received ivuxolimab intravenously, dosed at 0.01 to 10 mg/kg.

Study-wide points: In CD8+ T cells, expanded clones were on average more numerous than in CD4+. Compared with others, partial responders at 0.1-3.0 mg/kg displayed clonal expansion among the lowest.

Using immunoSEQ multiplex PCR, the repertoire was profiled, and TCRdb retains in-frame clones only, with some absent. The sample consists of about 18,000 clones, about 70% of them appearing once. The chain is built from TRBV9 and TRBJ2-6, with 7 nucleotides matching TRBD1. This TCR came from an adult with an advanced solid tumor such as melanoma, head and neck, liver or kidney cancer. Sequenced material: CD4+ or CD8+ T cells sorted from blood, taken in a trial of the OX40 agonist ivuxolimab. This chain's CDR3 is CASSEGAGANVLTF. The CDR3 coding sequence is TGTGCCAGCAGTGAGGGGGCAGGGGCCAACGTCCTGACTTTC.